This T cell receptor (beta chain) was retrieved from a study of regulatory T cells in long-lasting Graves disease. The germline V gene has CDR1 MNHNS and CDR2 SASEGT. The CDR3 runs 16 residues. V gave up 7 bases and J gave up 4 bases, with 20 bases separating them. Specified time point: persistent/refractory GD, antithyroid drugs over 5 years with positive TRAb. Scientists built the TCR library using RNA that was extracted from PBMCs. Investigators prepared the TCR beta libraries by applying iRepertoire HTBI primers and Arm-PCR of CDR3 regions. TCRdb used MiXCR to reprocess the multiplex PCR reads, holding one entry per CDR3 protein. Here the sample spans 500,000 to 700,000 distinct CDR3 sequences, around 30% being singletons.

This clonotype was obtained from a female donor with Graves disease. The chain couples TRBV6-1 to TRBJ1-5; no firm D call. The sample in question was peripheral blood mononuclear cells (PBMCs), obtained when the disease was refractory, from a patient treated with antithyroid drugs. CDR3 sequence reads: CASTGMSGGKNQPQHF. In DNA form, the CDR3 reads TGTGCCAGCACCGGGATGAGCGGCGGCAAAAATCAGCCCCAGCATTTT.